These 23 T cell receptor beta chains were sequenced from one sample in a study of blood T cells in healthy people across ages. Combining a sample-barcoded 5' primer with a J-beta primer mix, a second PCR ran for 7 to 11 cycles. TCRdb re-called the 5' RACE reads with MiXCR, one entry per CDR3 protein. This table has roughly 900,000 distinct CDR3 sequences, around 28% appearing once. Sequenced sample: blood. The origin of the receptors is a woman of 80 years or more in good health.

The CDR3 DNA reads TGTGCCAGCAGCTTAGCGGCTAGCAGGAACACCGGGGAGCTGTTTTTT. Protein product: CASSLAASRNTGELFF. V and J are TRBV7-2 and TRBJ2-2, with TRBD2 as a possible D gene (5 bases). CDR1 is SGHTA, CDR2 FQGNSA, per germline. Trimming cost V 0 bases and J 1 base, with 9 bases left between them. The CDR3 consists of 16 residues.

Comment on this clonotype: One base away lies a much larger clone, so this may be a sequencing read error. V and J are TRBV7-2 and TRBJ1-5, with 7 bases lining up with TRBD1. This CDR3 is built from 17 residues. V was clipped by 0 bases and J by 6 bases; unmatched bases: 11. Germline V gene sequence: CDR1 SGHTA, CDR2 FQGNSA. CDR3 in DNA: TGTGCCAGCAGCTTAGCCGGGACCCACTCAGGGGGTCAGCCCCAGCATTTT. It is translated as CASSLAGTHSGGQPQHF.

At least ten counts were recorded for this clonotype. The chain employs TRBV7-2 and TRBJ2-3; 7 bases line up with TRBD1. CDR1 SGHTA and CDR2 FQGNSA come from the germline V gene. V trimming: 6 bases; J trimming: 0 bases; junction bases outside the gene matches: 6. The CDR3 length is 15 residues. CDR3 residues: CASSYDRASTDTQYF. Here the CDR3 DNA reads TGTGCCAGCAGTTATGACAGGGCGAGCACAGATACGCAGTATTTT.

The rearrangement uses TRBV6-2 or TRBV6-3 and TRBJ1-1; D gene ambiguous. Deletions cut 6 bases from V and 2 bases from J, with 13 bases between. The CDR3 covers 14 residues. Germline CDR1 MNHEY, CDR2 SVGEGT. Written as DNA, the CDR3 is TGTGCCAGCAGGGCGATCTGGAGTAACACTGAAGCTTTCTTT. This codes for CASRAIWSNTEAFF.

The V call is TRBV20-1, the J call TRBJ1-5; TRBD1 matches 9 bases. The J segment lost 4 bases and the V segment lost 2 bases, leaving 3 bases of the junction unmatched. The germline V gene has CDR1 DFQATT and CDR2 SNEGSKA (reference sequence). The CDR3 runs to 14 residues. CDR3 in amino acids: CSARPGQGNQPQHF. Here the CDR3 DNA reads TGCAGTGCTAGACCGGGACAGGGAAATCAGCCCCAGCATTTT.

The chain has TRBV12-3 or TRBV12-4 and TRBJ2-3; D is perhaps TRBD2 (6 bases). The CDR3 is made up of 14 amino acids. V gave up 1 base and J gave up 13 bases, with 18 bases separating them. CDR3 nucleotide sequence: TGTGCCAGCAGTTTAGGGGCTAGCGCAGATGCGGAGTATTTT. This encodes CASSLGASADAEYF.

This clonotype was seen a handful of times. The V and J genes are TRBV11-2 and TRBJ1-1, with D uncertain. The CDR3 consists of 17 residues. Germline V gives CDR1 SGHAT, CDR2 FQNNGV. V lost 5 bases and J lost 0, with 19 bases in between. This CDR3 reads CASSRRAPSAMNTEAFF. The CDR3 nucleotides are TGTGCCAGCAGCCGCCGGGCCCCTTCGGCCATGAACACTGAAGCTTTCTTT.

This sequence joins TRBV12-3 or TRBV12-4 and TRBJ1-6, with D possibly matching TRBD1 (5 bases). The CDR3 loop spans 16 amino acids. V lost 0 bases and J 7 bases, leaving 13 bases between the germline ends. For the CDR3, the DNA is TGTGCCAGCAGTTTAGCGCTGTCGGGACGGAATTCACCCCTCCACTTT. The encoded protein is CASSLALSGRNSPLHF.

V usage is TRBV7-2 and J usage is TRBJ1-1, with D uncertain. The V and J ends lost 0 bases and 10 bases respectively, with 12 bases between them. CDR3 size: 13 residues. CDR1 and CDR2 from the germline V gene are SGHTA and FQGNSA. CDR3 sequence: CASSLAVEAAAFF. The CDR3, as DNA: TGTGCCAGCAGCTTAGCGGTAGAGGCCGCAGCTTTCTTT. The full variable domain, completed using reference TRBV7-2 and TRBJ1-1, is GAGVSQSPSNKVTEKGKDVELRCDPISGHTALYWYRQSLGQGLEFLIYFQGNSAPDKSGLPSDRFSAERTGGSVSTLTIQRTQQEDSAVYLCASSLAVEAAAFFGQGTRLTVV.

The J gene is TRBJ2-7, the V gene TRBV5-1; 7 bases are shared with TRBD2. Trimming removed 2 bases from V and 2 bases from J; junction bases left unmatched: 4. CDR3 length: 14 amino acids. Germline lookup yields CDR1 SGHRS and CDR2 YFSETQ. CDR3 bases: TGCGCCAGCAGCTTCGGGACTACAGCCTACGAGCAGTACTTC. Amino acid sequence: CASSFGTTAYEQYF.

This clonotype was recorded a few times. The V and J genes are TRBV20-1 and TRBJ1-4; D gene ambiguous. The germline CDR1 and CDR2 sequences are DFQATT and SNEGSKA (reference sequence). The CDR3 has 14 residues. Trimming stripped 5 bases from V and 0 bases from J, with 10 bases between. The chain's CDR3 is CSAPRHATNEKLFF. The CDR3 region has the DNA TGCAGTGCTCCCAGGCATGCAACTAATGAAAAACTGTTTTTT.

This rearrangement joins TRBV6-5 to TRBJ2-5; tentatively, D is TRBD1 (5 bases). The length of the CDR3 is 15 residues. V lost 5 bases and J lost 10, with 23 bases in between. In germline, CDR1 is MNHEY, CDR2 SVGAGI. The CDR3 region is CASSDNAGPRGDQYF. The CDR3 DNA reads TGTGCCAGCAGTGATAACGCAGGCCCTAGGGGTGACCAGTACTTC.

In this sample, this clonotype turned up many times. The chain is built from TRBV4-3 and TRBJ1-2, with 8 bases fitting TRBD1. The CDR3 covers 19 residues. Germline V lookup: CDR1 LGHNA, CDR2 YSLEER. Germline trimming cut 0 bases from V and 4 bases from J; bases unmatched to any gene: 16. The CDR3 DNA sequence: TGCGCCAGCAGCCAAGACTCCGGGACAGGCAAGACTACCCTCTATGGCTACACCTTC. It specifies CASSQDSGTGKTTLYGYTF.

V usage is TRBV6-6 and J usage is TRBJ1-4, with D maybe TRBD1 (5 bases). The CDR3 has 13 amino acids. Germline CDR1 is MNHNY and CDR2 is SVGAGI (reference sequence). The ends were cut back, 0 bases at V and 11 bases at J, with 10 bases in the middle. In DNA form, the CDR3 reads TGTGCCAGCAGTTACTCCAGCAGGGACAAACTGTTTTTT. Protein product: CASSYSSRDKLFF.

This clonotype occurred a few times. This sequence may be a read error, since a much larger clone differs from it by one base. V and J are TRBV20-1 and TRBJ2-5, with D perhaps matching TRBD2 (6 bases). The CDR3 sequence is 15 residues long. Germline CDR1 DFQATT, CDR2 SNEGSKA (reference sequence). Between the trimmed V and J ends, which lost 7 bases and 1 base, there was a span of 19 bases. Here the CDR3 DNA reads TGCAGTGTAAACGATCCGGCGGGGACCCAAGAGACCCAGTACTTC. Translated: CSVNDPAGTQETQYF.

This clonotype was seen at least ten times. V is TRBV7-9 and J is TRBJ2-5; 10 nucleotides agree with TRBD2. The ends lost 5 bases at V and 4 bases at J; junction bases unmatched: 7. The germline gives CDR1 SEHNR, CDR2 FQNEAQ (reference sequence). The CDR3 has 15 amino acids. Here the CDR3 DNA reads TGTGCCAGCAGCCCTGATGCTAGCGGGGGAGAGACCCAGTACTTC. Protein sequence: CASSPDASGGETQYF. The full variable domain, its missing parts supplied by reference TRBV7-9 and TRBJ2-5, is DTGVSQNPRHKITKRGQNVTFRCDPISEHNRLYWYRQTLGQGPEFLTYFQNEAQLEKSRLLSDRFSAERPKGSFSTLEIQRTEQGDSAMYLCASSPDASGGETQYFGPGTRLLVL.

Regarding this clonotype: This clone may be a read error of a much larger clone one base away. The chain joins TRBV7-8 to TRBJ1-4; unclear D gene. This CDR3 comprises 14 residues. In germline, CDR1 is SGHVS, CDR2 FQNEAQ. The V and J ends lost 4 bases and 3 bases respectively, with 9 bases between them. CDR3 amino acids: CASSCGLANEKLFF. The CDR3 bases are TGTGCCAGCAGCTGCGGGTTAGCTAATGAAAAACTGTTTTTT.

This clonotype was seen many times. The chain employs TRBV20-1 and TRBJ1-2; D unclear. Germline V lookup: CDR1 DFQATT, CDR2 SNEGSKA (reference sequence). The CDR3 length is 14 residues. Trimming left V 2 bases short and J 5 bases short, with 15 bases between. Here the CDR3 DNA reads TGCAGTGCTAGATCTCGTAAAACGGTATATGGCTACACCTTC. It specifies CSARSRKTVYGYTF.

This clonotype was recorded a few times. The chain has TRBV20-1 and TRBJ2-1, with 9 bases matching TRBD2. The CDR3 extends over 16 amino acids. V trimming: 1 base; J trimming: 6 bases; junction bases outside the gene matches: 10. Germline lookup yields CDR1 DFQATT and CDR2 SNEGSKA (reference sequence). The CDR3 region has the DNA TGCAGTGCTAGAGGTCGAGCGGGGGGATTGCTCAATGAGCAGTTCTTC. The encoded protein is CSARGRAGGLLNEQFF.

The chain joins TRBV28 to TRBJ1-2; D not resolved. Trimming shortened V by 6 bases and J by 8 bases, and 16 bases separated the two germline ends. The CDR3 length is 13 residues. Germline loops: CDR1 MDHEN, CDR2 SYDVKM. The CDR3 sequence is CASRQREKVGYTF. The CDR3 DNA reads as TGTGCCAGCAGGCAACGAGAGAAAGTGGGCTACACCTTC.

A remark on this clonotype: With a much larger clone just one base away, this may be a read error. V and J are TRBV20-1 and TRBJ2-1; 8 bases fit TRBD2. V dropped 0 bases and J dropped 4; count of bases not matched to a gene: 8. This CDR3 is built from 16 residues. CDR1 and CDR2 from the germline V gene are DFQATT and SNEGSKA (reference sequence). The CDR3 nucleotides read TGCAGTGCTAGAGATAGGCGGAGCGGGGGATACAATGAGCAGTTCTTC. It yields the protein CSARDRRSGGYNEQFF.

This clonotype was observed many times. The chain joins TRBV11-2 to TRBJ2-5; D possibly matches TRBD1 or TRBD2 (5 bases each). Deletions cut 2 bases from V and 1 base from J, with 11 bases between. Germline V CDR1 and CDR2: SGHAT, FQNNGV. The CDR3 totals 15 residues. The CDR3 loop is CASSLSDGAQETQYF. The CDR3 DNA reads as TGTGCCAGCAGCTTAAGTGACGGGGCCCAAGAGACCCAGTACTTC.

Details on this clonotype: Its ends do not fully match the called genes, so a read error is possible. The chain employs TRBV12-3 or TRBV12-4 and TRBJ1-5; D is undetermined. CDR3 length equals 12 residues. The CDR3 region is CAGSFGDQPQHF. CDR3 coding DNA: TGTGCCGGCAGTTTCGGAGATCAGCCCCAGCATTTT.